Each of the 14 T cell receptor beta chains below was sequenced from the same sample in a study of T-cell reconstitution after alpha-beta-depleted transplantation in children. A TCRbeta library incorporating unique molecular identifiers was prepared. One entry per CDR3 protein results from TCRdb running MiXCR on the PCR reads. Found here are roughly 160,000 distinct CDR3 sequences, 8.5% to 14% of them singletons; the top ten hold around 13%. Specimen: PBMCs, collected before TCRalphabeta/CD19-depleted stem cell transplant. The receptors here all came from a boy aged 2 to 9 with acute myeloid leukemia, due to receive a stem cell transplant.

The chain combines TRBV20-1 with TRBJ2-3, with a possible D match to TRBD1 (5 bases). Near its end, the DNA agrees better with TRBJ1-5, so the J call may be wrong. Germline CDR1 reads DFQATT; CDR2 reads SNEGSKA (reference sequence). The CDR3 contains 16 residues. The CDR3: CSASGAGGPRKDTQHF. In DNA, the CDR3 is TGCAGTGCTAGCGGAGCGGGGGGACCTCGGAAAGATACGCAGCATTTT.

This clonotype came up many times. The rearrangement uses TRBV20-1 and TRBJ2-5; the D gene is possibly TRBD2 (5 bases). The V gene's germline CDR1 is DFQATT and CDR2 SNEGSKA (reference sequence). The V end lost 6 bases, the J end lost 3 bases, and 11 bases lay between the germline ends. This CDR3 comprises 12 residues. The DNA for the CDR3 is TGCAGTGCGACTACCCGTGAAGAGACCCAGTACTTC. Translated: CSATTREETQYF.

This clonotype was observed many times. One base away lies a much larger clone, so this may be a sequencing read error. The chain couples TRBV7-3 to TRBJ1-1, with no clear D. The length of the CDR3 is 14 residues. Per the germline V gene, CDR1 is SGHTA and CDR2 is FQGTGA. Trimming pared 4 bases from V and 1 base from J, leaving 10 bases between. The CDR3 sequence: CASSSPGPNTEAFF. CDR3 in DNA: TGTGCCAGCAGCTCCCCGGGCCCGAACACTGAAGCTTTCTTT.

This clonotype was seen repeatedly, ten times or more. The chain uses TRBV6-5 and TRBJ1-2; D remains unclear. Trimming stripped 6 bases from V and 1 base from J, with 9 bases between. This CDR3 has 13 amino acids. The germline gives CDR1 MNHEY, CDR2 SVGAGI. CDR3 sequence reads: CASRREINYGYTF. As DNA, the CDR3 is TGTGCCAGCAGAAGGGAGATTAACTATGGCTACACCTTC.

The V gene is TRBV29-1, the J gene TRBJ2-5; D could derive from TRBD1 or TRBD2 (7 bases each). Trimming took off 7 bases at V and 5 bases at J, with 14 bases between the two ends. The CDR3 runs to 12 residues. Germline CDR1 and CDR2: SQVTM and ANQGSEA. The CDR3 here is CSGRQGGETQYF. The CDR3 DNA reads TGCAGCGGAAGACAGGGAGGGGAGACCCAGTACTTC.

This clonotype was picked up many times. DNA of the CDR3: TGTGCCAGCAGCCACATTTCCTTACAGACTTCAGTCAATTCACCCCTCCACTTT. Protein sequence: CASSHISLQTSVNSPLHF. The V gene is TRBV11-2, the J gene TRBJ1-6; D remains ambiguous. Germline V CDR1 and CDR2: SGHAT, FQNNGV. V was clipped by 5 bases and J by 7 bases, with 24 bases between them. CDR3 size: 18 residues.

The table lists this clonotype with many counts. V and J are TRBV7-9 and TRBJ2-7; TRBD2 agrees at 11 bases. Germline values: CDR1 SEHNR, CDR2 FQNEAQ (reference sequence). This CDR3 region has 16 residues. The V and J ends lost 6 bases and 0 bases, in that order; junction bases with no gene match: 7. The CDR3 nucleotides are TGTGCCAGCAGGGCCGGGACTAGCGGATCCTCCTACGAGCAGTACTTC. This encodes CASRAGTSGSSYEQYF. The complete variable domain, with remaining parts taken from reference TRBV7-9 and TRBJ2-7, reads DTGVSQNPRHKITKRGQNVTFRCDPISEHNRLYWYRQTLGQGPEFLTYFQNEAQLEKSRLLSDRFSAERPKGSFSTLEIQRTEQGDSAMYLCASRAGTSGSSYEQYFGPGTRLTVT.

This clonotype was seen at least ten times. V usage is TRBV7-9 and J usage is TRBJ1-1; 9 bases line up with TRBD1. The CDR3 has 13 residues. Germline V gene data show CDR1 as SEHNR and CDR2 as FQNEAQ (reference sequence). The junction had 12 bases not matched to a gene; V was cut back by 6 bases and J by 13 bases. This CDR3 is CASRTEERTGVFF. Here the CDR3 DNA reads TGTGCCAGCAGAACCGAAGAAAGGACAGGGGTTTTCTTT.

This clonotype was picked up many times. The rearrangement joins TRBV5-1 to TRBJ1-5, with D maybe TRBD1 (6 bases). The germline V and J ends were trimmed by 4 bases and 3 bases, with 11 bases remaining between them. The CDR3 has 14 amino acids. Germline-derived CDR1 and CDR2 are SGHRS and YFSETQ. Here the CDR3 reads CASSPGQYNQPQHF. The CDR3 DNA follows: TGCGCCAGCAGCCCCGGACAGTACAATCAGCCCCAGCATTTT.

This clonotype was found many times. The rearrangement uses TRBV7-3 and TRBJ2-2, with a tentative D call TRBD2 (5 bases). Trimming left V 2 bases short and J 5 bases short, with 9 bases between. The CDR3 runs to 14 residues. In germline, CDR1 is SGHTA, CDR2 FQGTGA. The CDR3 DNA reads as TGTGCCAGCAGCTTAGGTGGAGGTACCGGGGAGCTGTTTTTT. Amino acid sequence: CASSLGGGTGELFF. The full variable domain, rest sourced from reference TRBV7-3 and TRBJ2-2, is GAGVSQTPSNKVTEKGKYVELRCDPISGHTALYWYRQSLGQGPEFLIYFQGTGAADDSGLPNDRFFAVRPEGSVSTLKIQRTERGDSAVYLCASSLGGGTGELFFGEGSRLTVL.

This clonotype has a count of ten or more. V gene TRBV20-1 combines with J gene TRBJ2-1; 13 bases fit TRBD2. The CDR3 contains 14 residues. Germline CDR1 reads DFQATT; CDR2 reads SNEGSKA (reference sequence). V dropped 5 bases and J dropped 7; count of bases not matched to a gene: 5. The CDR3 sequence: CSARTSGRWNEQFF. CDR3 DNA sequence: TGCAGTGCTCGGACTAGCGGGAGATGGAATGAGCAGTTCTTC.

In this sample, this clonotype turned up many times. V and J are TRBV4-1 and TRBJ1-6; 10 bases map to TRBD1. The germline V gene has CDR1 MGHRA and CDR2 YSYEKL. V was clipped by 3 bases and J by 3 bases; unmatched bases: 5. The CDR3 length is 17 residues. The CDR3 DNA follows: TGCGCCAGCAGCCAGACAGGGGGCGCAGGCTATAATTCACCCCTCCACTTT. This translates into CASSQTGGAGYNSPLHF.

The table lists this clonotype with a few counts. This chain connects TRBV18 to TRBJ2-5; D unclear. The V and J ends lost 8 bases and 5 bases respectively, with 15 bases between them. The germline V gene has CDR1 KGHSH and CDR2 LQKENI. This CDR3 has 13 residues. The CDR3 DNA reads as TGTGCCAGCGGTCGGTTGGATTGGGAGACCCAGTACTTC. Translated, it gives CASGRLDWETQYF. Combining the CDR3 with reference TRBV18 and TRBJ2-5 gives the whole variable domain NAGVMQNPRHLVRRRGQEARLRCSPMKGHSHVYWYRQLPEEGLKFMVYLQKENIIDESGMPKERFSAEFPKEGPSILRIQQVVRGDSAAYFCASGRLDWETQYFGPGTRLLVL.

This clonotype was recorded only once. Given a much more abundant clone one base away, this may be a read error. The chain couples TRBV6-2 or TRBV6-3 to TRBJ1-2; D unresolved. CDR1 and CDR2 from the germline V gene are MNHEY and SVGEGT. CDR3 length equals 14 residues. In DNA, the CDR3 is TGTGCCAGCAGTTATTTCGCCAGCGTCTATGGCGACACCTTC. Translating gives CASSYFASVYGDTF.